One and the same sample provided the 19 T cell receptor beta chains below, sequenced in a study of blood T cell repertoires in COVID-19. Using immunoSEQ multiplex PCR, the repertoire was profiled, and TCRdb retains in-frame clones only, with some absent. Among roughly 250,000 clones, 84% were seen once, and the ten largest hold around 14%. The specimen was peripheral blood. The receptors stem from an older person with COVID-19, enrolled during active disease.

This rearrangement joins TRBV14 to TRBJ2-2; D not certain. In germline, CDR1 is SGHDN, CDR2 FVKESK. Trimming removed 2 bases at V and 5 bases at J, with 9 bases between. This CDR3 spans 14 amino acids. The CDR3 region has the DNA TGTGCCAGCAGCCAAACCCGGTTAACCGGGGAGCTGTTTTTT. It specifies CASSQTRLTGELFF.

The CDR3 protein is CASSGILTGGHGYGYTF. The CDR3 nucleotides read TGTGCCAGCAGCGGAATTCTTACAGGGGGTCATGGCTATGGCTACACCTTC. This chain joins TRBV5-6 and TRBJ1-2; 8 bases align to TRBD1. Germline V gene lookup returns CDR1 SGHDT and CDR2 YYEEEE. V dropped 4 bases and J dropped 4; count of bases not matched to a gene: 15. The CDR3 extends over 17 amino acids.

The V and J genes are TRBV28 and TRBJ2-7; D possibly corresponds to TRBD2 (5 bases). The CDR3 sequence is 11 residues long. V was pared by 10 bases and J by 3 bases, with 10 bases between. Germline V gives CDR1 MDHEN, CDR2 SYDVKM. The CDR3 here is CATGVNYEQYF. The CDR3 region has the DNA TGTGCCACCGGGGTAAACTACGAGCAGTACTTC.

The chain couples TRBV7-3 to TRBJ2-1, with 10 bases matching TRBD1. There are 16 residues in the CDR3. Per germline, CDR1 SGHTA and CDR2 FQGTGA. Losses at the gene ends were 0 bases for V and 9 bases for J; bases not matched to a gene: 8. For the CDR3, the DNA is TGTGCCAGCAGCTTAACCCGGGACAGGGGCAGGGGTGAGCAGTTCTTC. Its protein is CASSLTRDRGRGEQFF.

This rearrangement joins TRBV7-2 to TRBJ2-3, with 9 bases aligning to TRBD2. The junction had 5 bases not matched to a gene; V was cut back by 3 bases and J by 4 bases. The V gene's germline CDR1 is SGHTA and CDR2 FQGNSA. This CDR3 has 15 residues. CDR3 residues: CASSLAGGPSDTQYF. CDR3 nucleotide sequence: TGTGCCAGCAGCTTGGCGGGAGGGCCCTCAGATACGCAGTATTTT.

The J gene is TRBJ2-7, the V gene TRBV5-1, with a possible D match to TRBD1 (5 bases). Deletions cut 4 bases from V and 7 bases from J, with 12 bases between. The germline CDR1 and CDR2 sequences are SGHRS and YFSETQ. The CDR3 has 12 amino acids. The CDR3 reads CASSAGHREQYF. The CDR3, as DNA: TGCGCCAGCAGCGCCGGACATAGGGAGCAGTACTTC.

The chain combines TRBV5-1 with TRBJ2-2; TRBD2 matches 9 bases. V gave up 7 bases and J gave up 0 bases; unmatched junction bases: 4. The CDR3 runs 15 residues. Germline assignment: CDR1 SGHRS and CDR2 YFSETQ. DNA of the CDR3: TGCGCCAGCCTAGGCGGGGGGGCGAACACCGGGGAGCTGTTTTTT. Its protein is CASLGGGANTGELFF.

The gene calls are TRBV19 and TRBJ1-5; D possibly corresponds to TRBD1 (5 bases). V lost 7 bases to trimming and J lost 4 bases, with 17 bases between them. Germline V CDR1 and CDR2: LNHDA, SQIVND (reference sequence). The CDR3 extends over 15 amino acids. The DNA of the CDR3 is TGTGCCAGTAAGGGATCTGGGGGGGAAAATCAGCCCCAGCATTTT. Translation: CASKGSGGENQPQHF.

The chain carries TRBV11-2 and TRBJ2-7; 9 nucleotides agree with TRBD1. From germline, CDR1 is SGHAT and CDR2 FQNNGV. V shed 6 bases, J shed 2 bases, and the junction held 5 bases outside the gene matches. The CDR3 runs to 14 residues. In DNA form, the CDR3 reads TGTGCCAGCAGTCGAAACAGGGGGCCCTACGAGCAGTACTTC. This codes for CASSRNRGPYEQYF. The full variable domain, completed using reference TRBV11-2 and TRBJ2-7, is EAGVAQSPRYKIIEKRQSVAFWCNPISGHATLYWYQQILGQGPKLLIQFQNNGVVDDSQLPKDRFSAERLKGVDSTLKIQPAKLEDSAVYLCASSRNRGPYEQYFGPGTRLTVT.

J is TRBJ1-4 and V is TRBV28; weak D call: TRBD1 (5 bases). Trimming left V 2 bases short and J 10 bases short, with 11 bases between. There are 13 residues in the CDR3. Germline assignment: CDR1 MDHEN and CDR2 SYDVKM. CDR3 nucleotide sequence: TGTGCCAGCAGTTTAAGGCCCCAGGGAAAACTGTTTTTT. Amino acid sequence: CASSLRPQGKLFF.

This clone was recorded only once. The chain joins TRBV6-5 to TRBJ2-2, with no clear D. This CDR3 spans 15 amino acids. Looked up from germline, CDR1 is MNHEY and CDR2 is SVGAGI. Trimming stripped 0 bases from V and 4 bases from J, with 9 bases between. CDR3 DNA: TGTGCCAGCAGTTACTCTGCACACCTCACCGGGGAGCTGTTTTTT. This gives the protein CASSYSAHLTGELFF.

V is TRBV5-1 and J is TRBJ2-7, with D unresolved. The germline V and J ends were trimmed by 0 bases and 0 bases, with 13 bases remaining between them. Germline V gene lookup returns CDR1 SGHRS and CDR2 YFSETQ. CDR3 length: 16 amino acids. CDR3: CASSLVGISGSYEQYF. Written as DNA, the CDR3 is TGCGCCAGCAGCTTGGTTGGCATATCGGGCTCCTACGAGCAGTACTTC.

The chain couples TRBV11-2 to TRBJ2-3; D possibly corresponds to TRBD2 (6 bases). Germline CDR1 and CDR2: SGHAT and FQNNGV. The CDR3 runs to 15 residues. Trimming stripped 2 bases from V and 4 bases from J, with 13 bases between. The CDR3 DNA is TGTGCCAGCAGCTTACACGGGGGAGAGGCAGATACGCAGTATTTT. Its translation is CASSLHGGEADTQYF.

As for this clone: The sample has other DNA sequences that encode this CDR3 too. The chain uses TRBV5-5 and TRBJ2-7, with 7 bases that match TRBD2. Germline CDR1 is SGHKS and CDR2 is YYEKEE (reference sequence). The CDR3 extends over 15 amino acids. After removal of 0 bases from V and 3 bases from J, the junction contained 6 bases not matched to a gene. In DNA, the CDR3 is TGTGCCAGCAGCTTGGGGGCTCGGGGGGACTACGAGCAGTACTTC. Protein product: CASSLGARGDYEQYF.

This clone was detected only a few times. This chain links TRBV28 with TRBJ1-6; 10 nucleotides agree with TRBD1. This CDR3 has 15 amino acids. Germline V gene data show CDR1 as MDHEN and CDR2 as SYDVKM. V was clipped by 6 bases and J by 7 bases; unmatched bases: 6. For the CDR3, the DNA is TGTGCCAGCAGAGCATGGACAGGGGGGAATTCACCCCTCCACTTT. Its protein product is CASRAWTGGNSPLHF.

The V call is TRBV7-2, the J call TRBJ1-2; D gene uncertain. The CDR3 contains 13 residues. CDR1 and CDR2 (germline): SGHTA, FQGNSA. The ends were cut back, 4 bases at V and 2 bases at J, with 8 bases in the middle. The CDR3 protein is CASSSQINYGYTF. CDR3 nucleotides: TGTGCCAGCAGCTCCCAGATAAACTATGGCTACACCTTC. The full variable domain, with the rest looked up from reference TRBV7-2 and TRBJ1-2, is GAGVSQSPSNKVTEKGKDVELRCDPISGHTALYWYRQSLGQGLEFLIYFQGNSAPDKSGLPSDRFSAERTGGSVSTLTIQRTQQEDSAVYLCASSSQINYGYTFGSGTRLTVV.

The chain joins TRBV30 to TRBJ1-1; TRBD1 agrees at 7 bases. The CDR3 covers 13 residues. Losses at the gene ends were 1 base for V and 7 bases for J; bases not matched to a gene: 6. The germline V gene encodes CDR1 GTSNPN and CDR2 SVGIG (reference sequence). CDR3 protein: CAWSGTRDSEAFF. CDR3 coding DNA: TGTGCCTGGAGTGGCACAAGGGACAGTGAAGCTTTCTTT.

The chain employs TRBV5-1 and TRBJ2-2, with 15 bases identical to TRBD2. This CDR3 has 17 amino acids. V gave up 4 bases and J gave up 5 bases; unmatched junction bases: 6. In germline, CDR1 is SGHRS, CDR2 YFSETQ. The CDR3 bases are TGCGCCAGCAGCCAGGGACTAGCGGGGGGAGAAACCGGGGAGCTGTTTTTT. It yields the protein CASSQGLAGGETGELFF. Variable domain in full (rest from reference TRBV5-1 and TRBJ2-2): KAGVTQTPRYLIKTRGQQVTLSCSPISGHRSVSWYQQTPGQGLQFLFEYFSETQRNKGNFPGRFSGRQFSNSRSEMNVSTLELGDSALYLCASSQGLAGGETGELFFGEGSRLTVL.

This chain connects TRBV5-4 to TRBJ1-1; D gene uncertain. V was pared by 0 bases and J by 5 bases, with 14 bases between. Germline CDR1 and CDR2: SGHNT and YYREEE (reference sequence). This CDR3 region has 15 residues. CDR3 amino acids: CASSLDLEVGTEAFF. The CDR3 DNA is TGTGCCAGCAGCTTGGATCTGGAGGTGGGAACTGAAGCTTTCTTT.